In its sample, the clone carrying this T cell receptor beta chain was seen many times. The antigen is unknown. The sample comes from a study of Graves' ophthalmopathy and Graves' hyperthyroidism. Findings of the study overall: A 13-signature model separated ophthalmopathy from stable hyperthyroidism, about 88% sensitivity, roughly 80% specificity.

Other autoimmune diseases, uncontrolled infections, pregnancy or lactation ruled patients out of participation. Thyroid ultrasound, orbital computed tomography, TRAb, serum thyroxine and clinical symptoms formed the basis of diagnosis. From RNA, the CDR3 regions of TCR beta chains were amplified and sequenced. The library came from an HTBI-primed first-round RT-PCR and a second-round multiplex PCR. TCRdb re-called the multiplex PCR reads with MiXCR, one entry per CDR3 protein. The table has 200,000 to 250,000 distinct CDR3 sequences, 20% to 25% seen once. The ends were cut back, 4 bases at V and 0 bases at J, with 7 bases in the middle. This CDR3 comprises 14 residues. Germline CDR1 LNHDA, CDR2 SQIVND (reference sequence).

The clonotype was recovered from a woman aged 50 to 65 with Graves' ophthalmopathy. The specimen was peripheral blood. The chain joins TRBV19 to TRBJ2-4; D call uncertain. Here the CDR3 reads CASSSIIAKNIQYF. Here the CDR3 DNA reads TGTGCCAGTAGTAGTATAATAGCCAAAAACATTCAGTACTTC.